The rows below give T cell receptor beta chains drawn from one sample of a study of blood T cell repertoires in COVID-19. The method was immunoSEQ multiplex PCR; TCRdb's version includes in-frame clones alone and lacks a portion of them. The sample comprises about 63,000 clones, about 86% of which are singletons, and 9% to 15% rests with the top ten. Sequenced input: peripheral blood. The receptors were gathered from a human donor in a cohort sampled during active COVID-19. CDR3s include the opening cysteine and the closing phenylalanine or tryptophan. A D gene is named only where the DNA matches it firmly. Size is omitted from some rows. Given values are once, few, many or a class for expanded clones.

v_call: TRBV19; d_call: -; clone_size: -; j_call: TRBJ2-7; cdr3_nt: TGTGCCAGTAGTACGGGTCTCTTTAACTACGAGCAGTACTTC; cdr3_aa: CASSTGLFNYEQYF
v_call: TRBV2; d_call: -; clone_size: -; j_call: TRBJ1-1; cdr3_nt: TGTGCCAGCCAGGGGAGATACCTGACTGAAGCTTTCTTT; cdr3_aa: CASQGRYLTEAFF
v_call: TRBV13; d_call: TRBD2; clone_size: -; j_call: TRBJ2-1; cdr3_nt: TGTGCCAGCAGCATTGGGACTAGCGGGGGGATGGAGCAGTTCTTC; cdr3_aa: CASSIGTSGGMEQFF
v_call: TRBV7-3; d_call: -; clone_size: once; j_call: TRBJ2-7; cdr3_nt: TGTGCCAGCAGCTTAACGTCCGCAGCTAGGTCCTCCTACGAGCAGTACTTC; cdr3_aa: CASSLTSAARSSYEQYF
v_call: TRBV28; d_call: TRBD2; clone_size: -; j_call: TRBJ2-7; cdr3_nt: TGTGCCAGCGGTGGACTAGCGGGAGGGGGCCTCTACGAGCAGTACTTC; cdr3_aa: CASGGLAGGGLYEQYF
v_call: TRBV28; d_call: -; clone_size: -; j_call: TRBJ2-3; cdr3_nt: TGTGCCAGCAGTGACCCGAGCTTCCCAGGGACAGATACGCAGTATTTT; cdr3_aa: CASSDPSFPGTDTQYF
v_call: TRBV6-5; d_call: TRBD2; clone_size: -; j_call: TRBJ2-7; cdr3_nt: TGTGCCAGCAGTTCCCTAGCGGGGGTCTACGAGCAGTACTTC; cdr3_aa: CASSSLAGVYEQYF
v_call: TRBV5-6; d_call: -; clone_size: once; j_call: TRBJ1-1; cdr3_nt: TGTGCCAGCAGCTTGGGTGGGGGCGCGATGGCTTTCTTT; cdr3_aa: CASSLGGGAMAFF
v_call: TRBV6-5; d_call: -; clone_size: -; j_call: TRBJ2-1; cdr3_nt: TGTGCCAGCAGTTATGCGGGGGCAATTGAGCAGTTCTTC; cdr3_aa: CASSYAGAIEQFF
v_call: TRBV10-3; d_call: TRBD1; clone_size: -; j_call: TRBJ1-2; cdr3_nt: TGTGCCATCAGTGGACAGGGGGCGCTGAGAGGGTTTGGCTACACCTTC; cdr3_aa: CAISGQGALRGFGYTF
v_call: TRBV6-5; d_call: TRBD2; clone_size: once; j_call: TRBJ2-7; cdr3_nt: TGTGCCAGTCTAGCGGGAGTGCCCTACGAGCAGTACTTC; cdr3_aa: CASLAGVPYEQYF
v_call: TRBV28; d_call: -; clone_size: -; j_call: TRBJ1-1; cdr3_nt: TGTGCCAGCAGCCACAGGGCTGCAGGAACTGAAGCTTTCTTT; cdr3_aa: CASSHRAAGTEAFF
v_call: TRBV7-2; d_call: TRBD2; clone_size: -; j_call: TRBJ2-5; cdr3_nt: TGTGCCAGCAGCTTCTCCGCGGGGGGGCAAGAGACCCAGTACTTC; cdr3_aa: CASSFSAGGQETQYF
v_call: TRBV7-8; d_call: TRBD1; clone_size: -; j_call: TRBJ2-7; cdr3_nt: TGTGCCAGCAGCTTGGCCGGGACAGGGTTAAGCGACGAGCAGTACTTC; cdr3_aa: CASSLAGTGLSDEQYF
v_call: TRBV4-1; d_call: TRBD2; clone_size: -; j_call: TRBJ2-3; cdr3_nt: TGCGCCAGCAGCCAAGGCCGACCTCGGGGGGGCCTTGATACGCAGTATTTT; cdr3_aa: CASSQGRPRGGLDTQYF
v_call: TRBV5-1; d_call: TRBD1; clone_size: -; j_call: TRBJ1-1; cdr3_nt: TGCGCCAGCAGCTTGGGGGGCTACGGACAGGGGACACCCTCAAAGAACACTGAAGCTTTCTTT; cdr3_aa: CASSLGGYGQGTPSKNTEAFF
v_call: TRBV7-9; d_call: TRBD2; clone_size: -; j_call: TRBJ2-7; cdr3_nt: TGTGCCAGCAGCTTAGGTGAGACTAGCCGAACCTACGAGCAGTACTTC; cdr3_aa: CASSLGETSRTYEQYF
v_call: TRBV28; d_call: -; clone_size: -; j_call: TRBJ1-2; cdr3_nt: TGTGCCAGCAGGGTCCCTATACAGGGCAGCTATGGCTACACCTTC; cdr3_aa: CASRVPIQGSYGYTF